The rows below give T cell receptor beta chains drawn from one sample of a study of cytomegalovirus exposure and HLA in healthy donors. Sequencing was performed with immunoSEQ multiplex PCR; in TCRdb, only in-frame clones are kept and a portion is missing. The sample carries about 160,000 clones, approximately 80% recorded once. Sequencing was carried out using PBMCs. Receptors were obtained from a woman aged 18-29 years in good health and CMV-seronegative. CDR3s include the opening cysteine and the closing phenylalanine or tryptophan. Fields, in order: CDR3 protein, V gene, J gene.

CDR3 protein: CASSSGDRETAQHF; V gene: TRBV25-1; J gene: TRBJ1-5
CDR3 protein: CASSELVGLATNEKLFF; V gene: TRBV2; J gene: TRBJ1-4
CDR3 protein: CASSQDWRRVDRESPLHF; V gene: TRBV4-1; J gene: TRBJ1-6
CDR3 protein: CASSTVQGASKRVHEQYF; V gene: TRBV27; J gene: TRBJ2-7
CDR3 protein: CASSLGGQSYEQYF; V gene: TRBV27; J gene: TRBJ2-7
CDR3 protein: CASSWGGEGAEAFF; V gene: TRBV5-1; J gene: TRBJ1-1
CDR3 protein: CASSSGHYQPQHF; V gene: TRBV19; J gene: TRBJ1-5
CDR3 protein: CASSPWTGLSTDTQYF; V gene: TRBV14; J gene: TRBJ2-3
CDR3 protein: CASSLPGQAYGYTF; V gene: TRBV7-9; J gene: TRBJ1-2
CDR3 protein: CASSEGTGGGNEQFF; V gene: TRBV6-4; J gene: TRBJ2-1
CDR3 protein: CASSPNGQGQETQYF; V gene: TRBV7-3; J gene: TRBJ2-5
CDR3 protein: CASSRQGFGVSTDTQYF; V gene: TRBV7-9; J gene: TRBJ2-3
CDR3 protein: CASSSINLIQGKFF; V gene: TRBV7-9; J gene: TRBJ2-1
CDR3 protein: CASNLGGTGELFF; V gene: TRBV19; J gene: TRBJ2-2
CDR3 protein: CASTRTGALFDYF; V gene: TRBV6-1; J gene: TRBJ2-5